This record covers a single TCR beta chain. Its cognate antigen is unknown. This entry comes from a study of pediatric ulcerative colitis. Study information: Ulcerative colitis patients had pancolitis or left-sided colitis, with confirming histology. Points from the study as a whole: In rectum, acute severe colitis had expanded clones and less diversity. Total lymphocyte DNA, not sorted subsets, was the template.

Sequencing was at survey level. Sequenced by immunoSEQ multiplex PCR; TCRdb stores in-frame clones only, minus some. Of more than 15,000 clones in the sample, around 70% are singletons; the top ten hold about 3.4%. The CDR3 is made up of 15 amino acids. Germline-derived CDR1 and CDR2 are MGHRA and YSYEKL. V shed 0 bases and J shed 4 bases, with 13 bases lying between them. The rectum was sampled with one to two pinch biopsies at colonoscopy. Sequencing used gut tissue. This sequence was found in a girl between 10 and 17 years old with moderate ulcerative colitis. The gene calls are TRBV4-1 and TRBJ2-7; D possibly matches TRBD1 or TRBD2 (5 bases each). The CDR3 protein is CASSQDAGAAYEQYF. DNA for the CDR3: TGCGCCAGCAGCCAAGATGCCGGGGCAGCTTACGAGCAGTACTTC.